The entry below describes one T cell receptor beta chain. The sample belongs to a study of blood T cells in healthy people across ages. Germline assignment: CDR1 SGHRS and CDR2 YFSETQ. The CDR3 loop spans 14 amino acids. Losses at the gene ends were 3 bases for V and 5 bases for J; bases not matched to a gene: 8. Then a second PCR, running roughly 7 to 12 cycles, was carried out with a sample-barcoded 5' primer and a J-beta primer mix. Every cDNA molecule bore a tag from a template-switch adaptor containing 12 random nucleotides. In TCRdb, the 5' RACE reads were re-called with MiXCR into one record per CDR3 protein. This table holds some 800,000 distinct CDR3 sequences, 44% found once.

V usage is TRBV5-1 and J usage is TRBJ2-7, with TRBD1 matching over 7 bases. Sequenced sample: blood. This TCR was recovered from a man in his sixties in good health. DNA for the CDR3: TGCGCCAGCAGCTCTCCGGGACAGCATAACGAGCAGTACTTC. Residues: CASSSPGQHNEQYF.